The text below deals with one TCR beta chain. This entry comes from a study of blood T cell repertoires in COVID-19. Study as a whole: Before being deemed recovered, Cohort 3 donors had two negative PCRs, clearance, or symptom resolution. The United States, Italy and Spain were the sources of the acute and convalescent COVID-19 samples.

Germline CDR1 and CDR2: SGHTA and FQGNSA. The V and J ends lost 4 bases and 3 bases, in that order; junction bases with no gene match: 3. The CDR3 covers 15 residues. Sequencing used immunoSEQ multiplex PCR; TCRdb keeps in-frame clones, though not all of them. The sample carries 400,000 or so clones, more than 70% recorded once. This chain links TRBV7-2 with TRBJ2-7, with 13 bases aligning to TRBD2. Sequencing used PBMCs or T cells enriched from blood (not recorded which). The receptor was derived from a man aged 35 to 55 in a cohort exposed to, infected with or recovered from COVID-19 (not recorded which). The CDR3 is CASSYRTSGGYEQYF. The CDR3 bases are TGTGCCAGCAGCTACCGGACTAGCGGGGGCTACGAGCAGTACTTC.